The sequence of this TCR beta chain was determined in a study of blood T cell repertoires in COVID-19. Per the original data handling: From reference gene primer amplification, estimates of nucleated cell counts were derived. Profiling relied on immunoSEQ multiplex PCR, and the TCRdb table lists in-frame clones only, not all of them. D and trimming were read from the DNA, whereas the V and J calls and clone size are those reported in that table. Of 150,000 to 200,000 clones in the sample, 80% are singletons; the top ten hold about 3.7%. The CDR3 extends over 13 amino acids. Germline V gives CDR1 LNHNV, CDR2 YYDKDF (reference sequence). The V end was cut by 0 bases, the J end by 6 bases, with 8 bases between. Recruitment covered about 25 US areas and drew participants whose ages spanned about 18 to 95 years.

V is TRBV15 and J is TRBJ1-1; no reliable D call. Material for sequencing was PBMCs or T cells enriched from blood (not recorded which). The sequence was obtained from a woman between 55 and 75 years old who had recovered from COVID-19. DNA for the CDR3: TGTGCCACCAGCAGAGACAGATCCGCTGAAGCTTTCTTT. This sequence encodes CATSRDRSAEAFF.